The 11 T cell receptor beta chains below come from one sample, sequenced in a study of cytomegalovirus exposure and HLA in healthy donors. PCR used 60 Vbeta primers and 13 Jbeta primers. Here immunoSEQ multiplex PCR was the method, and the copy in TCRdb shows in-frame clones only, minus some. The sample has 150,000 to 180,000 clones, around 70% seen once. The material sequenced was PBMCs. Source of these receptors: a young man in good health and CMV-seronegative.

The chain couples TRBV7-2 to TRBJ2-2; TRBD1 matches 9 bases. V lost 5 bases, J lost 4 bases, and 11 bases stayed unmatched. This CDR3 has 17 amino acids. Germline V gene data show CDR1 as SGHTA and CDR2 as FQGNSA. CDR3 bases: TGTGCCAGCAGCCTATTAGCTGGGACAGGGTCCACCGGGGAGCTGTTTTTT. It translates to CASSLLAGTGSTGELFF.

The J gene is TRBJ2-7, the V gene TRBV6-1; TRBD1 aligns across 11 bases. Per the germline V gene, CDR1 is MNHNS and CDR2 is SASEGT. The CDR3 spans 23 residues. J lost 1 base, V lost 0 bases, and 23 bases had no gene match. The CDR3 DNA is TGTGCCAGCAGTGAAGCGGGCTTCGGGACAGGGGGATCTTGGCTAGCGGGGTCCTACGAGCAGTACTTC. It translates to CASSEAGFGTGGSWLAGSYEQYF.

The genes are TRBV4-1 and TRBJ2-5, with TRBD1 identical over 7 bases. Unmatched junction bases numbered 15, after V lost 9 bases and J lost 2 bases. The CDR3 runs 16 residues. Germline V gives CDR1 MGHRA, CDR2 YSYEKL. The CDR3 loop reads CARPATGFREQETQYF. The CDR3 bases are TGCGCCAGGCCCGCGACAGGGTTTAGGGAACAAGAGACCCAGTACTTC.

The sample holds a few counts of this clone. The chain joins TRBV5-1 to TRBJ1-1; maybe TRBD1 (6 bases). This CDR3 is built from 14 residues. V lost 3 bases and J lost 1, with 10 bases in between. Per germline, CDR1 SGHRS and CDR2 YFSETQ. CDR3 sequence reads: CASSSLDRNTEAFF. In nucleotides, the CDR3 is TGCGCCAGCAGCTCCCTGGACAGGAACACTGAAGCTTTCTTT.

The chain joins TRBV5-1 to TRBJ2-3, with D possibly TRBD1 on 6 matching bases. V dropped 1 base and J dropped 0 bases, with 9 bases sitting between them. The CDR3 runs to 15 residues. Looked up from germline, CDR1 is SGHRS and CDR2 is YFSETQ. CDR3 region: CASSLWQGSTDTQYF. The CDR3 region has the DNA TGCGCCAGCAGCTTGTGGCAGGGGAGCACAGATACGCAGTATTTT. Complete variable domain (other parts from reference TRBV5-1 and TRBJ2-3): KAGVTQTPRYLIKTRGQQVTLSCSPISGHRSVSWYQQTPGQGLQFLFEYFSETQRNKGNFPGRFSGRQFSNSRSEMNVSTLELGDSALYLCASSLWQGSTDTQYFGPGTRLTVL.

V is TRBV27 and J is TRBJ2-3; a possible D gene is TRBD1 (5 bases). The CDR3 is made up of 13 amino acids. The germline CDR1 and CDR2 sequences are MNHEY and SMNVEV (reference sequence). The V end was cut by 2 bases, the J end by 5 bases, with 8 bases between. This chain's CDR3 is CASSLQGEDTQYF. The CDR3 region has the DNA TGTGCCAGCAGTTTACAGGGTGAAGATACGCAGTATTTT.

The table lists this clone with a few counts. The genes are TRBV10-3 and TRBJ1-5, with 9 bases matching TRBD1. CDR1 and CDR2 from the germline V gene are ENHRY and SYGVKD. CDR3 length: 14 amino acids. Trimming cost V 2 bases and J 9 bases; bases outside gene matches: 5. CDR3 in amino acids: CAISEGQGSWPQHF. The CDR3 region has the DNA TGTGCCATCAGTGAGGGACAGGGGTCATGGCCCCAGCATTTT.

This chain's CDR3 is CASSQDRMNTEAFF. The DNA for the CDR3 is TGTGCCAGCAGCCAAGACAGGATGAACACTGAAGCTTTCTTT. The chain combines TRBV5-4 with TRBJ1-1, with a weak D call TRBD1 (6 bases). This CDR3 has 14 amino acids. The V end was cut by 4 bases, the J end by 0 bases, with 10 bases between. CDR1 is SGHNT and CDR2 is YYREEE in the germline V gene (reference sequence).

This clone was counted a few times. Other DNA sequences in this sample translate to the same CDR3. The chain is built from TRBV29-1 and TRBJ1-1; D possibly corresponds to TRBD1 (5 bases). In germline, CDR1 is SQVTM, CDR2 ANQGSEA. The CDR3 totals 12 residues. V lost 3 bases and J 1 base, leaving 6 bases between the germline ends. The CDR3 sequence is CSVDRGNTEAFF. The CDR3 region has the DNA TGCAGCGTTGATAGGGGGAACACTGAAGCTTTCTTT.

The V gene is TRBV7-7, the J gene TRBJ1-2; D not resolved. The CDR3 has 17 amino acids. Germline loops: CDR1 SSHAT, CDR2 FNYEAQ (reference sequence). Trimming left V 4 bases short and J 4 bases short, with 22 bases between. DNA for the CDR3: TGTGCCAGCAGCTGTAGTGGCTGGCAGAATGCTAGCTATGGCTACACCTTC. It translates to CASSCSGWQNASYGYTF.

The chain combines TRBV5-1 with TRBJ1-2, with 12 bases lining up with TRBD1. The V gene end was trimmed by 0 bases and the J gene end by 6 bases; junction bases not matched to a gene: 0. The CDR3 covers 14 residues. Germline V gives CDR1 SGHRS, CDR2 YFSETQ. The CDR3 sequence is CASSLGDRGHGYTF. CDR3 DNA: TGCGCCAGCAGCTTGGGGGACAGGGGGCATGGCTACACCTTC.